The 3 T cell receptor beta chains listed next were all sequenced from one sample in a study of graft-versus-host responses after intestinal transplantation. Only in-frame clones appear in the TCRdb table, and some are missing; sequencing was by immunoSEQ multiplex PCR. The sample records approximately 130,000 clones, around nine tenths being singletons. No antigens are known for them. This specimen was unstimulated CD4+ T cells sorted from spleen or lymph node cells, taken before intestinal transplant. Receptors originate from a human donor who received an intestinal transplant.

The rearrangement links TRBV6-5 to TRBJ1-6; 10 bases are shared with TRBD1. The CDR3 covers 14 residues. Losses at the gene ends were 6 bases for V and 7 bases for J; bases not matched to a gene: 3. Germline CDR1 reads MNHEY; CDR2 reads SVGAGI. CDR3 sequence (DNA): TGTGCCAGCAGCCTGACAGGGGGCAATTCACCCCTCCACTTT. Encoded protein: CASSLTGGNSPLHF.

The V call is TRBV6-1, the J call TRBJ2-7; possible D gene TRBD1, 9 bases. Trimming stripped 8 bases from V and 2 bases from J, with 19 bases between. This CDR3 region has 15 residues. Per germline, CDR1 MNHNS and CDR2 SASEGT. The CDR3 protein is CASAREGTGPYEQYF. Written as DNA, the CDR3 is TGTGCCAGCGCACGGGAGGGGACAGGGCCCTACGAGCAGTACTTC.

This chain joins TRBV6-6 and TRBJ1-1; a weak D match, TRBD1 (5 bases). The V gene lost 0 bases and the J gene lost 8 bases, with 13 bases spanning the gap. The germline V gene encodes CDR1 MNHNY and CDR2 SVGAGI (reference sequence). There are 14 residues in the CDR3. The CDR3 DNA is TGTGCCAGCAGTTACTCGGGGGTCCTATGGGAAGCTTTCTTT. Protein sequence: CASSYSGVLWEAFF.